This TCR beta chain was sequenced in a study of Ad26.COV2.S vaccination and SARS-CoV-2 variants. General observations from the study: Recipients of either vaccine or placebo displayed similar breadth of non-spike TCRs.

Clones were read by immunoSEQ multiplex PCR, and TCRdb kept only the in-frame ones, dropping some. This table has about 410,000 clones, 75% to 90% appearing once. The germline V gene has CDR1 MNHEY and CDR2 SVGEGT. V lost 6 bases and J 4 bases, leaving 15 bases between the germline ends. The CDR3 runs 15 residues. Treatment: roughly 20 received Ad26.COV2.S at low or high dose, single or two shots; roughly five received placebo; per-sample allocation not given. Sample collection was performed on day 63 after the first vaccine or placebo injection. In the case of this clone: Its matching antigen is unknown.

This specimen consisted of peripheral blood, obtained in a trial of Ad26.COV2.S vaccine versus placebo. This receptor was identified in a person aged 18-60 years who received the Ad26.COV2.S COVID-19 vaccine or a placebo. This rearrangement joins TRBV6-2 or TRBV6-3 to TRBJ2-2; D may be TRBD1 (5 bases). The CDR3 DNA is TGTGCCAGCAGCCTCCGGGCGCAGGGCACCGGGGAGCTGTTTTTT. Amino acids: CASSLRAQGTGELFF.